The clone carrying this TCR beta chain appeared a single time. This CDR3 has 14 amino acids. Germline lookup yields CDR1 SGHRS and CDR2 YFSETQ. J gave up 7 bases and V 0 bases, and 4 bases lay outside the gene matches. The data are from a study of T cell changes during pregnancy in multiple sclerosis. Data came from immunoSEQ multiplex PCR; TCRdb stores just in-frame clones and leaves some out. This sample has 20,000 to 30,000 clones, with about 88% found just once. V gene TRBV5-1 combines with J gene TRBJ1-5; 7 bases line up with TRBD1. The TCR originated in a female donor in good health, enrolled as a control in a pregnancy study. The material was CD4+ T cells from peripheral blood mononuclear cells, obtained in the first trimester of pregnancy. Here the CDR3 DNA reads TGCGCCAGCAGCTTGGGCGACAGGGACCAGCCCCAGCATTTT. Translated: CASSLGDRDQPQHF.